The clone carrying this T cell receptor (beta chain) was picked up a small number of times. Its antigen is as yet unknown. The CDR3 totals 17 residues. J lost 4 bases, V lost 3 bases, and 8 bases had no gene match. Germline CDR1 LNHDA, CDR2 SQIVND (reference sequence). This specimen comes from a study of cytotoxic CD8 clonotypes in ibrutinib-treated CLL. General study points: Under therapy, public clonotypes either contracted or stayed stable, and they were uncommon.

Deep sequencing aimed at 1 in 200,000 to 1 in 1 million T cells' resolution. Produced via immunoSEQ multiplex PCR; TCRdb's table is partial and in-frame only. The sample carries thousands of clones, about four fifths recorded once. The clonotype comes from a human donor with chronic lymphocytic leukemia. V usage is TRBV19 and J usage is TRBJ2-6; TRBD1 matches at 8 bases. The sample was PBMCs, taken before ibrutinib treatment. CDR3 loop: CASSIPGGASGANVLTF. CDR3 bases: TGTGCCAGTAGTATCCCAGGGGGCGCGAGCGGGGCCAACGTCCTGACTTTC.